A selection of T cell receptor beta chains follows, all from one sample in a study of blood T cell repertoires in COVID-19. Measured with immunoSEQ multiplex PCR; TCRdb has only the in-frame clones, and not every one. The data contain roughly 230,000 clones, roughly 85% of them singletons. Material for sequencing was peripheral blood. The receptor source for this set is a man aged 50 or older with COVID-19, enrolled during active disease. Each CDR3 is given with its conserved first and last residue. The D gene is left open where the match is weak. Where a row states a size, it is once, few, many or the class of an expanded clone; other rows omit it.

V gene	D gene	J gene	clone size	CDR3 protein	CDR3 DNA
TRBV3-1/TRBV3-2	TRBD1	TRBJ1-6	-	CASSAGTASYNSPLHF	TGTGCCAGCAGCGCCGGGACAGCCTCCTATAATTCACCCCTCCACTTT
TRBV7-8	TRBD1	TRBJ1-2	-	CASSSGQAQYTWGYTF	TGTGCCAGCAGCTCAGGACAGGCCCAGTATACTTGGGGCTACACCTTC
TRBV19	-	TRBJ1-3	-	CASLRPGISGNTIYF	TGTGCCAGTCTCCGGCCGGGAATCTCTGGAAACACCATATATTTT
TRBV12-3/TRBV12-4	TRBD2	TRBJ2-7	-	CASSFLAGSEQYF	TGTGCCAGCAGTTTTCTAGCGGGGTCCGAGCAGTACTTC
TRBV3-1/TRBV3-2	TRBD1	TRBJ1-2	-	CASSIRQGYGYTF	TGTGCCAGCAGCATCCGACAGGGCTATGGCTACACCTTC
TRBV4-1	-	TRBJ2-3	-	CASSRQWDTQYF	TGCGCCAGCAGCCGACAGTGGGATACGCAGTATTTT
TRBV7-9	TRBD2	TRBJ2-3	-	CASSLAAGGTDTQYF	TGTGCCAGCAGCTTAGCAGCGGGGGGCACAGATACGCAGTATTTT
TRBV5-1	TRBD2	TRBJ2-7	few	CASSLSPPSGEQYF	TGCGCCAGCAGCTTGTCCCCGCCTAGCGGCGAGCAGTACTTC
TRBV9	-	TRBJ1-1	-	CASSAAGANTEAFF	TGTGCCAGCAGCGCCGCAGGGGCGAACACTGAAGCTTTCTTT
TRBV5-4	TRBD1	TRBJ2-5	-	CASSSGQGARETQYF	TGTGCCAGCAGCTCTGGACAGGGGGCTAGGGAGACCCAGTACTTC
TRBV29-1	TRBD1	TRBJ2-3	-	CSGSGQGASGQYF	TGCAGCGGCTCCGGACAGGGGGCCTCGGGGCAGTATTTT
TRBV6-2/TRBV6-3	TRBD1	TRBJ1-1	-	CASSYSTRGPRKDTEAFF	TGTGCCAGCAGTTACTCGACGAGGGGGCCGAGGAAGGACACTGAAGCTTTCTTT
TRBV7-9	TRBD1	TRBJ1-2	-	CASSTGQGHGYTF	TGTGCCAGCAGCACAGGACAGGGGCATGGCTACACCTTC
TRBV18	TRBD2	TRBJ2-7	-	CASSPVGGARNEQYF	TGTGCCAGCTCACCAGTCGGGGGGGCCAGGAACGAGCAGTACTTC
TRBV4-3	-	TRBJ1-6	-	CASSQGQGWNSPLHF	TGCGCCAGCAGCCAAGGGCAGGGCTGGAATTCACCCCTCCACTTT
TRBV12-3/TRBV12-4	-	TRBJ1-4	-	CASMHSSNEKLFF	TGTGCCAGCATGCACAGTTCTAATGAAAAACTGTTTTTT